This T cell receptor beta chain was found in a study of tumor-infiltrating lymphocytes in primary liver carcinoma. Study context: The five patients, who were men and women, ranged in age from 30 to 69 years. Stage T1-T3 N0M0 and a size of 4.2 to 10 cm characterized the tumors. Findings and caveats of the study: Paired tumor-adjacent and tumor-blood samples overlapped less than tumor region pairs did. Researchers did not compare CD4+ and CD8+ repertoires, as samples were bulk unsorted.

Blood RNA was derived from unsorted whole blood, and germline DNA was extracted too. This clonotype was seen at least ten times. Antigen unknown. The CDR3 runs 15 residues. Germline V gene lookup returns CDR1 MNHNS and CDR2 SASEGT. V shed 2 bases and J shed 4 bases, with 12 bases lying between them. Starting material of around 490 ng total RNA yielded TCR beta cDNA via a constant-region primer. Construction of TCR beta libraries relied on three successive nested multiplex PCR rounds employing slightly modified ARM-PCR. Forward primers for TRBV1-TRBV30 and a C-beta reverse primer served the first two PCR rounds, at approximately 10 cycles each. MiXCR, applied by TCRdb to the multiplex PCR reads, yields one record per CDR3 protein. The table includes about 320,000 distinct CDR3 sequences, 65% detected once.

Sequencing input: peripheral blood. The sequence came from a middle-aged man with primary liver carcinoma and hepatitis B virus infection. This chain connects TRBV6-1 to TRBJ2-4, with D perhaps TRBD1 or TRBD2 (5 bases each). This chain's CDR3 is CASSETIWGKNIQYF. The DNA for the CDR3 is TGTGCCAGCAGTGAAACGATTTGGGGGAAAAACATTCAGTACTTC.